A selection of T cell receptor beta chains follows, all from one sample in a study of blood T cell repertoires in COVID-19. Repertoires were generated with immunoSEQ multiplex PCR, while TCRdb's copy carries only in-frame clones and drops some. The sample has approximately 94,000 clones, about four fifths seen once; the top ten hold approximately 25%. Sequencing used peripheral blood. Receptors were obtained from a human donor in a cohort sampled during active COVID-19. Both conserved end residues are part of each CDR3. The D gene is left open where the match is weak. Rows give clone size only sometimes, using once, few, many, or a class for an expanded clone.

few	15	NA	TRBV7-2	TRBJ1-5	CASSLSPQINQPQHF	TGTGCCAGCAGCTTAAGTCCTCAGATAAATCAGCCCCAGCATTTT
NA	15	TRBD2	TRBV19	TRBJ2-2	CASGTSGKKDGELFF	TGTGCCAGTGGGACTAGCGGGAAAAAGGACGGGGAGCTGTTTTTT
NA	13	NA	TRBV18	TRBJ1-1	CASSLGTRGPAFF	TGTGCCAGCTCACTGGGCACCAGGGGCCCAGCTTTCTTT
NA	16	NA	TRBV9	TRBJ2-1	CASSVGIDSSYNEQFF	TGTGCCAGCAGCGTAGGAATCGATAGCTCCTACAATGAGCAGTTCTTC
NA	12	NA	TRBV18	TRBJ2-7	CASSPTRDEQYF	TGTGCCAGCTCGCCAACTAGGGACGAGCAGTACTTC
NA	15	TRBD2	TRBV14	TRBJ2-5	CASSFVSGMWETQYF	TGTGCCAGCAGCTTCGTTAGCGGGATGTGGGAGACCCAGTACTTC
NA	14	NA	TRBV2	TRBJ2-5	CASREGQPGETQYF	TGTGCCAGCAGGGAGGGACAGCCTGGGGAGACCCAGTACTTC
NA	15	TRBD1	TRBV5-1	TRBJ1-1	CASSIRDRENTEAFF	TGCGCCAGCAGCATCCGGGACAGGGAGAACACTGAAGCTTTCTTT
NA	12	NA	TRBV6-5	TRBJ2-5	CASSYPSQTQYF	TGTGCCAGCAGTTATCCCTCCCAGACCCAGTACTTC
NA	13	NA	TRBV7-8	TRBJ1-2	CASSLGAYYGYTF	TGTGCCAGCAGCTTAGGGGCTTACTATGGCTACACCTTC
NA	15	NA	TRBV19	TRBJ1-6	CASSSRQEHNSPLHF	TGTGCCAGTAGCAGCAGACAGGAGCATAATTCACCCCTCCACTTT
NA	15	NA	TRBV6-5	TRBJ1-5	CASSYSRGGGEPQHF	TGTGCCAGCAGTTACTCGAGAGGGGGAGGGGAGCCCCAGCATTTT
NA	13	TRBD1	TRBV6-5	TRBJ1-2	CAGGQGANYGYTF	TGTGCCGGCGGACAGGGGGCCAACTATGGCTACACCTTC
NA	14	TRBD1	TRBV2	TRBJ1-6	CASRATGINSPLHF	TGTGCCAGCAGAGCGACAGGGATTAATTCACCCCTCCACTTT
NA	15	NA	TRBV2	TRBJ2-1	CASSALSGTYNEQFF	TGTGCCAGCAGCGCCCTTTCGGGTACCTACAATGAGCAGTTCTTC
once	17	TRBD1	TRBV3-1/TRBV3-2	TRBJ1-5	CASSQGRDRAGNQPQHF	TGTGCCAGCAGCCAAGGTCGGGACAGGGCGGGCAATCAGCCCCAGCATTTT
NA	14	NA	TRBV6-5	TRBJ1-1	CASSQGIMNTEAFF	TGTGCCAGCAGCCAGGGGATCATGAACACTGAAGCTTTCTTT
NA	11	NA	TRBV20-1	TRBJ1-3	CSASHGNTIYF	TGCAGTGCTAGTCATGGAAACACCATATATTTT
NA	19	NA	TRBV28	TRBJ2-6	CASGLSVNRVRTGVNVLTF	TGTGCCAGCGGACTCTCGGTCAACAGGGTTCGAACTGGGGTCAACGTCCTGACTTTC
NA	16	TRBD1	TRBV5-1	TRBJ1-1	CASRRTGGMPYLEAFF	TGCGCCAGCAGGAGGACAGGGGGGATGCCCTACCTTGAAGCTTTCTTT
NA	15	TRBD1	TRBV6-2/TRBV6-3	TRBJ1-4	CASSYQQGTNEKLFF	TGTGCCAGCAGTTACCAACAGGGGACTAATGAAAAACTGTTTTTT
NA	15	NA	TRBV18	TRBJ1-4	CASSQAQTGQEKLFF	TGTGCCAGCTCACAGGCTCAAACAGGGCAGGAAAAACTGTTTTTT
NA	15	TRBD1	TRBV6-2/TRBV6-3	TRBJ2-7	CASSSRDRDVDEQYF	TGTGCCAGCAGTTCCCGGGACAGGGATGTTGACGAGCAGTACTTC
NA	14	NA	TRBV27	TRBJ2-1	CASSLRRVLGEQFF	TGTGCCAGCAGTTTAAGGAGGGTATTGGGTGAGCAGTTCTTC
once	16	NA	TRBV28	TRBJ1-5	CASISRQGSFYQPQHF	TGTGCCAGCATCTCGAGGCAGGGTTCTTTTTATCAGCCCCAGCATTTT
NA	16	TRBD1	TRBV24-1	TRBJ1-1	CATSDRSTGGNTEAFF	TGTGCCACCAGTGACCGATCGACAGGGGGGAACACTGAAGCTTTCTTT